This TCR beta chain was recorded in a study of coeliac disease. Overall study findings and caveats: TRB repertoires were largely private, with most amino acid sequences found in only one sample. In active celiac disease, intraepithelial and lamina propria TRB and TRG repertoires were less clonal than controls.

This clone was counted a few times. Its antigen is unidentified. Germline V lookup: CDR1 SGHRS, CDR2 YFSETQ. CDR3 length equals 12 residues. Trimming removed 4 bases at V and 6 bases at J, with 11 bases between. The protocol was immunoSEQ multiplex PCR, while the TCRdb copy is restricted to in-frame clones and leaves out a portion. The data hold 350 to 400 clones, with roughly 80% observed a single time. The V gene is TRBV5-1, the J gene TRBJ2-7, with D tentatively TRBD2 (6 bases). The sequenced material came from intraepithelial lymphocytes from the gut. The clonotype comes from a human donor without celiac disease. CDR3 protein: CASSTFGGEQYF. As DNA, the CDR3 is TGCGCCAGCAGCACTTTCGGGGGCGAGCAGTACTTC.